This entry concerns a single T cell receptor (beta chain). Antigen: not known. Random-hexamer reverse transcription was applied to about 0.5 to 1 ug RNA. TCR beta CDR3 was amplified by immunoSEQ covering 54 Vbeta and 13 Jbeta. Via MiXCR, TCRdb re-called the immunoSEQ multiplex PCR reads, giving one row per CDR3 protein. Of about 250,000 distinct CDR3 sequences in the sample, 80% to 95% are singletons; the top ten hold 0.055% to 0.075%. TCR beta sequencing covered blood CD8+ and CD4+ T cells. The CD8+ and CD4+ T cells were negatively isolated, with the TEMRA cells enriched by FACS. The CDR3 is made up of 12 amino acids. Germline V CDR1 and CDR2: SQVTM, ANQGSEA. The sample comes from a study of CD8 T cells in Susac syndrome. Overall study results and limits: The study's TCR sequencing and HLA analysis covered a relatively small number of individuals, and the study acknowledged this.

The chain is built from TRBV29-1 and TRBJ1-4; D may be TRBD1 (5 bases). The clonotype originates from a human donor with multiple sclerosis. What was sequenced was CD4+ T cells from PBMCs. The CDR3 DNA follows: TGCAGTGGGGTCCAGGGCGGAGAAAAACTGTTTTTT. Translating it yields CSGVQGGEKLFF. Filled out from reference TRBV29-1 and TRBJ1-4, the complete variable domain reads SAVISQKPSRDICQRGTSLTIQCQVDSQVTMMFWYRQQPGQSLTLIATANQGSEATYESGFVIDKFPISRPNLTFSTLTVSNMSPEDSSIYLCSGVQGGEKLFFGSGTQLSVL.